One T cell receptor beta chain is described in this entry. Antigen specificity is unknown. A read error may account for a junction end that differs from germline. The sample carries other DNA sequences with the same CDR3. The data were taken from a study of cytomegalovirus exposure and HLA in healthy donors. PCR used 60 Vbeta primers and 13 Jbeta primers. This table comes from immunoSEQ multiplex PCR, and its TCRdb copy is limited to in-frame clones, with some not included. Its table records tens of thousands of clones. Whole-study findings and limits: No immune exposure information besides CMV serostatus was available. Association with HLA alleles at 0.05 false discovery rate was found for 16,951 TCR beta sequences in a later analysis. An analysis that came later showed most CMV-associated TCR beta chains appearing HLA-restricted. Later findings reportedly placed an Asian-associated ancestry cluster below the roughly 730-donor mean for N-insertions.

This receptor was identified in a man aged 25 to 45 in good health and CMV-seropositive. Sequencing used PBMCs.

This CDR3 reads CAGSVGGNSNQPQHF. The CDR3 DNA follows: TGTGCCGGGAGTGTAGGAGGGAATAGCAATCAGCCCCAGCATTTT. The chain recombines TRBV30 with TRBJ1-5; D is unclear. The CDR3 has 15 residues. The germline CDR1 and CDR2 sequences are GTSNPN and SVGIG (reference sequence).